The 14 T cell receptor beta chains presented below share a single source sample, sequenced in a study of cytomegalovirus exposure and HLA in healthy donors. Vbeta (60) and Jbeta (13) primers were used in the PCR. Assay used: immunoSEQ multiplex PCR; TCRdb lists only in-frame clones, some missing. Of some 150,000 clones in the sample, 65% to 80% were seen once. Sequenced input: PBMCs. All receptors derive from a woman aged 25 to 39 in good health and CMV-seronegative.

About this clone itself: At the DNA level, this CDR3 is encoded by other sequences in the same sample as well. For the CDR3, the DNA is TGTGCCAGCAGTAAAAGCGGCCGGGACACTGAAGCTTTCTTT. Translated, it gives CASSKSGRDTEAFF. The chain carries TRBV6-5 and TRBJ1-1, with D unresolved. The CDR3 has 14 residues. Germline CDR1 is MNHEY and CDR2 is SVGAGI. V lost 5 bases and J lost 3, with 13 bases in between.

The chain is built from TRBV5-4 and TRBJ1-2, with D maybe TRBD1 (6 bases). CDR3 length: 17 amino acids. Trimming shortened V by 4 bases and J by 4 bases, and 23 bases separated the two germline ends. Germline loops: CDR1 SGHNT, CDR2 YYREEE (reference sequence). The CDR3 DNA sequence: TGTGCCAGCAGCCCGGGGGGCGGACAGCGAAGGGTCTATGGCTACACCTTC. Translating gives CASSPGGGQRRVYGYTF.

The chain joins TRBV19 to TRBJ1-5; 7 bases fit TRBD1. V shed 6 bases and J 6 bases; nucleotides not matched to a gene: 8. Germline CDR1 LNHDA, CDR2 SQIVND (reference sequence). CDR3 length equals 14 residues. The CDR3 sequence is CASRRQGLGQPQHF. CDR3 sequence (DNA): TGTGCCAGTAGAAGACAGGGTTTGGGTCAGCCCCAGCATTTT.

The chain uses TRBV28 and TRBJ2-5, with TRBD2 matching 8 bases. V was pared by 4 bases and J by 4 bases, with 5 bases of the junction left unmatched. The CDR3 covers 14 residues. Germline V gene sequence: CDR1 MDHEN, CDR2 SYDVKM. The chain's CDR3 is CASSSAGVGETQYF. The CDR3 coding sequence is TGTGCCAGCAGTTCAGCGGGAGTCGGAGAGACCCAGTACTTC.

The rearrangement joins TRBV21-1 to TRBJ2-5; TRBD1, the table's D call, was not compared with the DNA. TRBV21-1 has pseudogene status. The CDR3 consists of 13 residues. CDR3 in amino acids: CARSGQGQKTQYF. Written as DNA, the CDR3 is TGTGCCAGATCCGGACAGGGGCAAAAGACCCAGTACTTC.

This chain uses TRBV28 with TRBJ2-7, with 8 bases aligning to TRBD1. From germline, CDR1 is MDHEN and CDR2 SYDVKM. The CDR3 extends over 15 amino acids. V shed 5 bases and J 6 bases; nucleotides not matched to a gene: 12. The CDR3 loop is CASSPSGQGVGEQYF. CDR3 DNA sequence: TGTGCCAGCAGTCCCTCCGGACAGGGCGTTGGCGAGCAGTACTTC.

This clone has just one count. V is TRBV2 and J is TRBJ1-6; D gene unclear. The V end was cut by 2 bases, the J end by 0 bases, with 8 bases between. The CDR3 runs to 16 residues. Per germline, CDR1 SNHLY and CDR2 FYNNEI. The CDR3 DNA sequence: TGTGCCAGCAGTGAATTGAGGGTCTCCTATAATTCACCCCTCCACTTT. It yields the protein CASSELRVSYNSPLHF.

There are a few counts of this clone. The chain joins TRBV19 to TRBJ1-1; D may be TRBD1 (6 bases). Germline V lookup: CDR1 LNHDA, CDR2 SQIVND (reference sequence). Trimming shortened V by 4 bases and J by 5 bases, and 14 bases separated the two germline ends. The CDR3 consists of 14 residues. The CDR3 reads CASSTQGWATEAFF. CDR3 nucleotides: TGTGCCAGTAGTACACAGGGATGGGCTACTGAAGCTTTCTTT.

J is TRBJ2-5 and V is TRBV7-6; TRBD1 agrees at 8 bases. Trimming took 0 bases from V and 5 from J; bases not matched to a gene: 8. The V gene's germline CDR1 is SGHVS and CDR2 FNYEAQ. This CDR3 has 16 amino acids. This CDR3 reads CASSLAGQGAGETQYF. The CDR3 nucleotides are TGTGCCAGCAGCTTAGCCGGCCAGGGGGCAGGGGAGACCCAGTACTTC.

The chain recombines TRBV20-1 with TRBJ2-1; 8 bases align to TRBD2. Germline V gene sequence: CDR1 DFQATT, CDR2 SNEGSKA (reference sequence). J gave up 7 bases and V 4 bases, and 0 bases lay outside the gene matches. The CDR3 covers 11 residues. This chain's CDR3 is CSATSGNEQFF. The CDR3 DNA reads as TGCAGTGCTACTAGCGGGAATGAGCAGTTCTTC.

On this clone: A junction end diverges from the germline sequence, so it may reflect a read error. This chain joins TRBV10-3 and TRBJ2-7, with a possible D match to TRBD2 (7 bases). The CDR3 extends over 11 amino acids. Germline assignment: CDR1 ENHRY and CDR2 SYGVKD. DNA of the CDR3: TGTGCCATCAGTGGGGGGGGCAGCGCGAATTTC. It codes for CAISGGGSANF.

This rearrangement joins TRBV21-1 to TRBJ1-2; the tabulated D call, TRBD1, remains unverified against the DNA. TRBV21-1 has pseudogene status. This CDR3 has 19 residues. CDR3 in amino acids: CASSNLQASPKILAKGYTF. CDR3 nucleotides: TGTGCCAGCAGCAATCTACAGGCTTCGCCTAAAATCTTGGCTAAGGGCTACACCTTC.

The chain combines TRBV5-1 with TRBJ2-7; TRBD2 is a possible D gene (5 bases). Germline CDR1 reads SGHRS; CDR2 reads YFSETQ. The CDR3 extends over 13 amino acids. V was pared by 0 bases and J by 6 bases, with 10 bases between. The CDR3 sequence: CASSLVGGREQYF. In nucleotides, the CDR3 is TGCGCCAGCAGCTTGGTTGGCGGGCGCGAGCAGTACTTC.

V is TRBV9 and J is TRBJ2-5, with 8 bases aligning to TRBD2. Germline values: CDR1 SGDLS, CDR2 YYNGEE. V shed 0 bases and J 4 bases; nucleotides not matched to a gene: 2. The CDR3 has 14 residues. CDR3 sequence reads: CASSVAGGGETQYF. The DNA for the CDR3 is TGTGCCAGCAGCGTAGCGGGAGGGGGAGAGACCCAGTACTTC.